This T cell receptor (beta chain) came from a study of cytomegalovirus exposure and HLA in healthy donors. Regarding the study as a whole: Earlier analysis found most TCR beta V segments productive about 87% or about 30% of the time.

Both 60 Vbeta primers and 13 Jbeta primers went into the PCR. Authors' analysis steps: Some 10 million shared chains were among the approximately 82 million unique TCR beta chains that a later analysis counted. Libraries were prepared by immunoSEQ multiplex PCR; TCRdb keeps only in-frame clonotypes and omits some of them. Clone size and V and J calls were adopted from that table, with D and trimming inferred from the DNA. The table has 60,000 to 95,000 clones, around 84% seen once. A remark on this clone: What it binds is unknown.

The specimen was PBMCs. The origin of this receptor is a man aged 70-80 years in good health and CMV-seropositive.

The CDR3 coding sequence is TGTGCCAGCAGGGACCGGGACAGCTCCTACGAGCAGTACTTC. Translated: CASRDRDSSYEQYF. The rearrangement links TRBV6-5 to TRBJ2-7, with 7 bases aligning to TRBD1. The CDR3 has 14 amino acids. Losses at the gene ends were 6 bases for V and 0 bases for J; bases not matched to a gene: 5. CDR1 is MNHEY, CDR2 SVGAGI, per germline.